This entry describes one T cell receptor beta chain. Its antigen is currently not known. Base qualities were left out, and no much larger clone turns up one base away. Standard classification criteria for type 1 or type 2 diabetes were met by all diabetic patients, and glucose and C-peptide were assessed by WHO-recommended methods. Exclusion applied to any donor with other autoimmune diseases or infections within the previous four weeks. From each participant, approximately 9.5 milliliters of peripheral blood were collected. LymphoPrep density separation was used to isolate PBMCs. The CDR3 runs 12 residues from the cysteine to the phenylalanine. This entry keeps only the CDR3 DNA: 36 bases, framed from base 1. Germline trimming amounts to 8 bases on V and 8 bases on J, with 7 as the count of junction bases outside the gene matches. According to the germline V gene, CDR1 reads SNHLY and CDR2 reads FYNNEI.

This sample stems from a study of type 1 and type 2 diabetes patients (dated by TCRdb to about 2016). Context from the whole study: Recruited in China, the cohort was made up of nine type 1 diabetes patients, a few type 2 diabetes patients and about 6 nondiabetic controls. Paired-end sequencing of TCRbeta libraries was performed on Illumina HiSeq 2000 or MiSeq instruments. TCRbeta repertoires were profiled by high-throughput sequencing in the study to compare type 1 diabetes, type 2 diabetes and nondiabetic individuals. Similar V gene usage was observed when approximately 18-cycle and approximately 25-cycle amplification were compared, suggesting similar primer efficiencies and random PCR bias. For the type 1 diabetes patients, the type 2 diabetes patients acted as a disease comparison group. Altogether, under 25,000,000 paired-end reads were produced across the whole study. Throughout the study, CD4 or CD8 MicroBeads on MACS columns were used to positively select CD4+ and CD8+ T cells from PBMCs.

For sequencing, an Illumina MiSeq was employed. Genomic DNA from sorted T cell subsets was used as template for TCRbeta CDR3 amplification. Multiplex PCR with 30 forward and 13 reverse primers amplified the TCRbeta CDR3 region. After the PCR products were purified with AMPure XP beads, a second PCR of approximately 25 cycles was run to add indices and adaptors. Before sequencing, the libraries were purified from gel with the QIAquick Gel Extraction Kit. In the source study's methods: FLASH was used to merge the paired-end reads, and IgBLAST was used to align the reads to IMGT V, D and J germline references. Reads with below 70% alignment identity to germline references were discarded, and 9 million to 14 million reads were retained study-wide. Following IMGT definitions, CDR3 boundaries, reading frame and productivity were assigned. Highly-expanded clones were defined as clones making up 1% or more of reads, and normalized Shannon entropy was used to measure diversity. Group differences in Shannon entropy were tested with unpaired two-tailed t-tests. TCRdb applied fastp at Q25 and MiXCR to the public reads, then kept only in-frame beta chains. Entries that share a CDR3 protein sequence are merged under the most common genes and DNA. These V and J calls are TCRdb output, not the study's own analysis. Within this sample are a few hundred thousand distinct CDR3 sequences, with 47% of them counted one time only. Of the sample, approximately 15% is held by the ten largest clones.

On the study overall, not on this receptor specifically: Because only a limited number of T2D and control samples were sequenced, some T1D-only HECs might also be present in more T2D or control samples. Type 2 diabetes patients had few highly-expanded CD4+ clones (median one), and those clones made up a median around 3.7% of reads. In both CD4+ and CD8+ T cells, type 2 diabetes repertoires were highly diverse, with diversity significantly greater than that of type 1 diabetes repertoires. Study groups were not matched for age and gender, which possibly biased interpretation. Highly correlated V and J gene usage patterns were observed for type 2 diabetes and control samples, with an average of approximately 0.97 between samples.

The receptor's source is a man aged 18 to 29 with type 2 diabetes. The sequencing sample was made of peripheral blood mononuclear cells (PBMCs). The rearranged chain carries TRBV2 and TRBJ1-2; TRBD1 lines up with 8 middle nucleotides. The bases read TGTGCCAGCGAGGGCAGGGGGCGAGGCTACACCTTC. Translated, it reads CASEGRGRGYTF.